This passage covers 5 T cell receptor beta chains from one sample sequenced in a study of control samples from healthy donors and cancer patients. Sequenced by immunoSEQ multiplex PCR; TCRdb stores in-frame clones only, minus some. In the table there are about 55,000 clones, approximately 88% of which are singletons. Sequences were obtained from blood. These receptors were taken from a man aged 50 to 59 in good health.

This chain uses TRBV27 with TRBJ2-7; 7 nucleotides align to TRBD2. Germline loops: CDR1 MNHEY, CDR2 SMNVEV (reference sequence). The CDR3 is 16 residues long. V gave up 8 bases and J gave up 2 bases; unmatched junction bases: 15. The CDR3 region is CASASAGEGNPYEQYF. The CDR3 nucleotides are TGTGCCAGCGCCTCCGCGGGGGAGGGGAACCCCTACGAGCAGTACTTC.

This chain connects TRBV30 to TRBJ1-2; 8 bases map to TRBD1. The germline V gene encodes CDR1 GTSNPN and CDR2 SVGIG (reference sequence). V was clipped by 2 bases and J by 8 bases; unmatched bases: 10. CDR3 size: 14 residues. CDR3 coding DNA: TGTGCCTGGAGTTCTCTTCCAGGGGGCTACGGCTACACCTTC. Translation: CAWSSLPGGYGYTF.

V and J are TRBV18 and TRBJ2-7; D not resolved. The CDR3 sequence is 14 residues long. The germline CDR1 and CDR2 sequences are KGHSH and LQKENI. The V end lost 2 bases, the J end lost 0 bases, and 8 bases lay between the germline ends. The CDR3 nucleotides are TGTGCCAGCTCACCAGGGATAAACTCCTACGAGCAGTACTTC. It specifies CASSPGINSYEQYF.

The genes are TRBV19 and TRBJ2-1; 8 nucleotides agree with TRBD1. Germline CDR1 LNHDA, CDR2 SQIVND (reference sequence). V was clipped by 4 bases and J by 7 bases; unmatched bases: 9. CDR3 length: 15 residues. The DNA of the CDR3 is TGTGCCAGTAGTACGGGACAGGTGAAGGTGAATGAGCAGTTCTTC. It is translated as CASSTGQVKVNEQFF. The variable domain in full, completed from reference TRBV19 and TRBJ2-1, reads DGGITQSPKYLFRKEGQNVTLSCEQNLNHDAMYWYRQDPGQGLRLIYYSQIVNDFQKGDIAEGYSVSREKKESFPLTVTSAQKNPTAFYLCASSTGQVKVNEQFFGPGTRLTVL.

The chain has TRBV19 and TRBJ2-7; TRBD1 matches at 9 bases. Germline V gene data show CDR1 as LNHDA and CDR2 as SQIVND (reference sequence). J lost 0 bases, V lost 5 bases, and 8 bases had no gene match. The CDR3 runs to 16 residues. The CDR3 nucleotides are TGTGCCAGTAGTCAATCCGGACAGGGGAGCTCCTACGAGCAGTACTTC. Its translation is CASSQSGQGSSYEQYF.